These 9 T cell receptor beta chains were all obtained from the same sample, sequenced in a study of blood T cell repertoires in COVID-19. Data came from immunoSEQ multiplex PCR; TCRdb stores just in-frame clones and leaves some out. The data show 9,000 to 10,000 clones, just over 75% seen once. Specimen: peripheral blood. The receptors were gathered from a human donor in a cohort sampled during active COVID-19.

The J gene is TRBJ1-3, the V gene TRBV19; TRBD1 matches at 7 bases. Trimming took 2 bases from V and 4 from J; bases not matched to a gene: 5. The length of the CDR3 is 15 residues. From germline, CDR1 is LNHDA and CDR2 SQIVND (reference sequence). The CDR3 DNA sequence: TGTGCCAGTAGTATATCACAGGGGTCCGGAAACACCATATATTTT. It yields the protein CASSISQGSGNTIYF.

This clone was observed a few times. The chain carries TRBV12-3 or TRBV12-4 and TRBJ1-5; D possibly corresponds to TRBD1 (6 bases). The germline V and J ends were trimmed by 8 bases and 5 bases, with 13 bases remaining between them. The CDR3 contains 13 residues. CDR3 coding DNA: TGTGCCAGCGCCATGGGGGCATATCAGCCCCAGCATTTT. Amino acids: CASAMGAYQPQHF.

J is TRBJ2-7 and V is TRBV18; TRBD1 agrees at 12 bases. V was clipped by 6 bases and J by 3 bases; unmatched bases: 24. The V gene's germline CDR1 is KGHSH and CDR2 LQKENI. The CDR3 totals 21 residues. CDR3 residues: CASSPGQGAKLVSRFFYEQYF. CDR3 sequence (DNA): TGTGCCAGCTCGCCGGGACAGGGGGCTAAACTTGTCAGTAGGTTTTTCTACGAGCAGTACTTC.

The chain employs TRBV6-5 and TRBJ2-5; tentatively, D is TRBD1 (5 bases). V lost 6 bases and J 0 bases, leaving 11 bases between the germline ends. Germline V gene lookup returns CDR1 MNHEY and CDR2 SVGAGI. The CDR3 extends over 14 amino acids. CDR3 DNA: TGTGCCAGCAGGATGACAGAGTACCAAGAGACCCAGTACTTC. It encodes CASRMTEYQETQYF.

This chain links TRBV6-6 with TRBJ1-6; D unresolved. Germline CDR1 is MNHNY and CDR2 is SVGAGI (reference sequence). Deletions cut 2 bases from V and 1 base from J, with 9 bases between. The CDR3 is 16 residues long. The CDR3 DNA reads TGTGCCAGCAGTTACGTGGTCGGGTCCTATAATTCACCCCTCCACTTT. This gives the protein CASSYVVGSYNSPLHF.

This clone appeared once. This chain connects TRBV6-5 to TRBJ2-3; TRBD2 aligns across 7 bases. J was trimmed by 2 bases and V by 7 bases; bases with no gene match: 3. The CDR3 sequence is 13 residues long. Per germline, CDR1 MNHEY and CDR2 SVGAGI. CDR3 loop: CASTRGTTDTQYF. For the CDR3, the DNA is TGTGCCAGCACGCGGGGGACCACAGATACGCAGTATTTT.

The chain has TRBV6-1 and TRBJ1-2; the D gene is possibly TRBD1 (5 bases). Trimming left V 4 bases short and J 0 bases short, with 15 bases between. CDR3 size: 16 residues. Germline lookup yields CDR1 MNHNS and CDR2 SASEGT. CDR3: CASSGPMGTTNYGYTF. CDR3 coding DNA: TGTGCCAGCAGTGGCCCGATGGGGACTACTAACTATGGCTACACCTTC.

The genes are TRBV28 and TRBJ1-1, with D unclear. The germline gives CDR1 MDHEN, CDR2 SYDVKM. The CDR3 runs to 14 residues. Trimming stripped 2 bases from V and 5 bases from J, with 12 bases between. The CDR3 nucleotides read TGTGCCAGCAGTTTAGGCCCGAGGGCAACTGAAGCTTTCTTT. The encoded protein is CASSLGPRATEAFF.

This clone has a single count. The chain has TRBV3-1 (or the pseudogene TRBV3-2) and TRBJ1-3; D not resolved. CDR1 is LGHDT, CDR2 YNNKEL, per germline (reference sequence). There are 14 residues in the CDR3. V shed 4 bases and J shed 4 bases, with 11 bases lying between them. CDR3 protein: CASSRGEYGNTIYF. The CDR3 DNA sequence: TGTGCCAGCAGCCGCGGGGAGTACGGAAACACCATATATTTT.